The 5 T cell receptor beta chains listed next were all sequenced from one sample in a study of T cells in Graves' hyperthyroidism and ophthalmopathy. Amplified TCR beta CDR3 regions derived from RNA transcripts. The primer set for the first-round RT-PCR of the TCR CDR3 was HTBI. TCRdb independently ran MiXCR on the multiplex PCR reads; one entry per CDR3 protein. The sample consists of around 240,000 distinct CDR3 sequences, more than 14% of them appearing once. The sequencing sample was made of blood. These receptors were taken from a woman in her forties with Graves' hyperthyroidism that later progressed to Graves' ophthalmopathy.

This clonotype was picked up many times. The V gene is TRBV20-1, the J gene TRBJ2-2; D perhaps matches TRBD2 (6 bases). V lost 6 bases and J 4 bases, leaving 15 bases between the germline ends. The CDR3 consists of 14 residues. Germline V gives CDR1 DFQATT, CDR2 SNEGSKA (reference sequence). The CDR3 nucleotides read TGCAGTGCCAGGGACTCGCATTCCACCGGGGAGCTGTTTTTT. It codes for CSARDSHSTGELFF.

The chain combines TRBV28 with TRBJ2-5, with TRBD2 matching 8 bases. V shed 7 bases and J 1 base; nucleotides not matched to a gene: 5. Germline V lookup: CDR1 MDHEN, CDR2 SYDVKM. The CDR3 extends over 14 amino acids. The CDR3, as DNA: TGTGCCAGCATTAGCGGGACGGCCCAAGAGACCCAGTACTTC. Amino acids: CASISGTAQETQYF.

CDR3 region: CASSLTPLAGAGELFF. CDR3 sequence (DNA): TGTGCCAGCAGCTTAACGCCGCTAGCGGGAGCCGGGGAGCTGTTTTTT. J is TRBJ2-2 and V is TRBV7-3; the match to TRBD2 covers 10 bases. The CDR3 runs to 16 residues. Germline CDR1 and CDR2: SGHTA and FQGTGA. Trimming at V came to 0 bases and at J to 6 bases, leaving 4 bases not matched to a gene.

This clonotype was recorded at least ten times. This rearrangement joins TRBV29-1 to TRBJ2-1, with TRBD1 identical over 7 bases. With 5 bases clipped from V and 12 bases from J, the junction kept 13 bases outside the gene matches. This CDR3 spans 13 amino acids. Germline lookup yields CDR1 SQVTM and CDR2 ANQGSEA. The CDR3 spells CSVFDRARRGQFF. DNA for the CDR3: TGCAGCGTTTTTGACAGGGCCCGACGTGGGCAGTTCTTC.

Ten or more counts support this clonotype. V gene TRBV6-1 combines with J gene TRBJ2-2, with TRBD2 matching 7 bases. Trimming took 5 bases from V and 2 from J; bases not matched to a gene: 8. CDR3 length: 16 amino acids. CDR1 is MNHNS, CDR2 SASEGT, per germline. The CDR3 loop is CASSWESGANTGELFF. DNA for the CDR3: TGTGCCAGCAGTTGGGAAAGCGGGGCAAACACCGGGGAGCTGTTTTTT.